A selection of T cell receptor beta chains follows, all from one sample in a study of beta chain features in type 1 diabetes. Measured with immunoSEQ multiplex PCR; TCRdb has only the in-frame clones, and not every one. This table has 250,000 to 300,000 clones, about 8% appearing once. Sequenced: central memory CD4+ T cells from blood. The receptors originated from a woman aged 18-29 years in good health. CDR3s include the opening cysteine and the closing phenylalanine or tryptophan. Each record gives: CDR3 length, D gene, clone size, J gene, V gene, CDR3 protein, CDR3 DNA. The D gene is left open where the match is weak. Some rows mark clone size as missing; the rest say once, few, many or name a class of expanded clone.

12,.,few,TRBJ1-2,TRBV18,CASSPSEGSYTF,TGTGCCAGCTCACCATCGGAGGGCAGCTACACCTTC
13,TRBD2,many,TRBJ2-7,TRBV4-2,CASSQTSVYEQYF,TGTGCCAGCAGCCAAACTAGCGTCTACGAGCAGTACTTC
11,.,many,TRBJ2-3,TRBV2,CASSDLGTQYF,TGTGCCAGCAGTGACCTAGGGACGCAGTATTTT
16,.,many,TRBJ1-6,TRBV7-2,CASSQRLSSYNSPLHF,TGTGCCAGCAGCCAACGATTAAGCTCCTATAATTCACCCCTCCACTTT
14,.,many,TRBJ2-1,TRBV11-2,CASSLGRGLSEQFF,TGTGCCAGCAGCTTAGGGAGAGGGCTGTCGGAGCAGTTCTTC
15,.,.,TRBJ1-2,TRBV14,CASSQDIFRNYGYTF,TGTGCCAGCAGCCAAGACATTTTCCGGAACTATGGCTACACCTTC
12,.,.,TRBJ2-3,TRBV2,CASARSDGTQYF,TGTGCCAGCGCCCGTTCGGATGGTACGCAGTATTTT
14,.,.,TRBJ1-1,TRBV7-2,CASRTPGGNTEAFF,TGTGCCAGCAGAACCCCCGGGGGGAACACTGAAGCTTTCTTT
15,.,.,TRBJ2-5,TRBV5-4,CASSLAFGQTETQYF,TGTGCCAGCAGCTTGGCGTTTGGGCAGACAGAGACCCAGTACTTC
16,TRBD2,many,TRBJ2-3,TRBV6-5,CASSYGSGGSTDTQYF,TGTGCCAGCAGTTACGGTTCGGGGGGGAGCACAGATACGCAGTATTTT
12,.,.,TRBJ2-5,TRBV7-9,CASSLVSGTQYF,TGTGCCAGCAGCTTAGTTAGCGGGACCCAGTACTTC
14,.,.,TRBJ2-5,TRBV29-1,CSAPARGKGETQYF,TGCAGCGCCCCGGCAAGGGGGAAAGGGGAGACCCAGTACTTC
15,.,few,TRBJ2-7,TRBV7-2,CASSLYTGPSYEQYF,TGTGCCAGCAGCTTATACACGGGGCCCTCCTACGAGCAGTACTTC
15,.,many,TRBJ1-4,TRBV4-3,CASSQERDPNEKLFF,TGCGCCAGCAGCCAAGAACGGGACCCTAATGAAAAACTGTTTTTT
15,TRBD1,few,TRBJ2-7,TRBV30,CAWSGETGRRYEQYF,TGTGCCTGGAGTGGGGAGACAGGGAGAAGGTACGAGCAGTACTTC
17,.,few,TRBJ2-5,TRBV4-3,CASSQSASSPRGETQYF,TGCGCCAGCAGCCAAAGTGCTAGTAGTCCGCGGGGAGAGACCCAGTACTTC
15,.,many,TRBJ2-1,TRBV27,CASGPEGSSYNEQFF,TGTGCCAGCGGACCCGAGGGGAGCTCCTACAATGAGCAGTTCTTC
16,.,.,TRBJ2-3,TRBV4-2,CASSGRTSLASDTQYF,TGTGCCAGCAGCGGACGAACTAGTCTGGCATCGGATACGCAGTATTTT
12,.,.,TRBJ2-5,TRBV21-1,CASPTVKETQYF,TGTGCCAGCCCGACGGTGAAAGAGACCCAGTACTTC
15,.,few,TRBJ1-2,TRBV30,CAWRGQGISNYGYTF,TGTGCCTGGAGAGGTCAGGGGATATCGAACTATGGCTACACCTTC
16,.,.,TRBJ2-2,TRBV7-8,CASSLVVWVSTGELFF,TGTGCCAGCAGCTTAGTTGTTTGGGTTTCCACCGGGGAGCTGTTTTTT
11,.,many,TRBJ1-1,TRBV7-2,CASSSIGEAFF,TGTGCCAGCAGCTCAATAGGTGAAGCTTTCTTT
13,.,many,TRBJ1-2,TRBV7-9,CASSLRAEGGYTF,TGTGCCAGCAGCTTACGGGCAGAGGGAGGCTACACCTTC
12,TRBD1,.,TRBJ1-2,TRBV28,CASSYRGKGYTF,TGTGCCAGCAGTTACAGGGGAAAGGGCTACACCTTC
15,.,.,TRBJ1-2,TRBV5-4,CASSQVSGENYGYTF,TGTGCCAGCAGCCAAGTGTCAGGGGAAAACTATGGCTACACCTTC
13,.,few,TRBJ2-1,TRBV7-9,CASSWGFGSEQFF,TGTGCCAGCAGCTGGGGATTTGGAAGTGAGCAGTTCTTC
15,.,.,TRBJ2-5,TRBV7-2,CASSSATGYQETQYF,TGTGCCAGCAGCTCCGCGACCGGGTACCAAGAGACCCAGTACTTC
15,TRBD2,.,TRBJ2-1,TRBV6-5,CASMRLAGGSDEQFF,TGTGCCAGCATGAGACTAGCGGGAGGTTCGGATGAGCAGTTCTTC
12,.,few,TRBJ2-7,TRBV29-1,CSVERTGTEQYF,TGCAGCGTTGAAAGGACCGGTACAGAGCAGTACTTC
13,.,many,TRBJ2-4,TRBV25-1,CASSGPEENIQYF,TGTGCCAGCAGTGGCCCGGAGGAAAACATTCAGTACTTC
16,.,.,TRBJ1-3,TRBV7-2,CASSLGSTSSGNTIYF,TGTGCCAGCAGCTTAGGAAGTACGAGCTCTGGAAACACCATATATTTT
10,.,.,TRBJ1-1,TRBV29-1,CSVRDSEAFF,TGCAGCGTTAGAGACAGTGAAGCTTTCTTT
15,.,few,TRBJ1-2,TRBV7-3,CASSPAPSSGYGYTF,TGTGCCAGCAGCCCCGCGCCTTCGTCCGGGTATGGCTACACCTTC
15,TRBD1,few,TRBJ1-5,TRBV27,CASSLSTGYLQPQHF,TGTGCCAGCAGTTTATCGACAGGGTACCTCCAGCCCCAGCATTTT
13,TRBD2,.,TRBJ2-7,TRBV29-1,CSARLAGAYEQYF,TGCAGCGCCCGACTAGCGGGAGCCTACGAGCAGTACTTC
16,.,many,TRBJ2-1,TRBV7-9,CASSLDRTLTYNEQFF,TGTGCCAGCAGCTTAGACAGGACACTGACCTACAATGAGCAGTTCTTC
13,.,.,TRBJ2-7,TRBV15,CATKKGRAYEQYF,TGTGCCACCAAAAAAGGGCGCGCCTACGAGCAGTACTTC
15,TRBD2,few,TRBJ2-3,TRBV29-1,CSVEGSSGITDTQYF,TGCAGCGTTGAGGGGAGCAGCGGGATCACAGATACGCAGTATTTT
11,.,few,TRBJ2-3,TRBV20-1,CSADRTDTQYF,TGCAGTGCCGATAGAACAGATACGCAGTATTTT
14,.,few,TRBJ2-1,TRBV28,CASSFASSFSEQFF,TGTGCCAGCAGTTTCGCGTCTAGCTTCAGTGAGCAGTTCTTC
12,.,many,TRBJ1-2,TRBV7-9,CASSLSPYGYTF,TGTGCCAGCAGCTTATCCCCCTATGGCTACACCTTC
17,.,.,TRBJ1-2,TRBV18,CASSPEILSVVNYGYTF,TGTGCCAGCTCACCAGAAATACTGAGTGTAGTTAACTATGGCTACACCTTC